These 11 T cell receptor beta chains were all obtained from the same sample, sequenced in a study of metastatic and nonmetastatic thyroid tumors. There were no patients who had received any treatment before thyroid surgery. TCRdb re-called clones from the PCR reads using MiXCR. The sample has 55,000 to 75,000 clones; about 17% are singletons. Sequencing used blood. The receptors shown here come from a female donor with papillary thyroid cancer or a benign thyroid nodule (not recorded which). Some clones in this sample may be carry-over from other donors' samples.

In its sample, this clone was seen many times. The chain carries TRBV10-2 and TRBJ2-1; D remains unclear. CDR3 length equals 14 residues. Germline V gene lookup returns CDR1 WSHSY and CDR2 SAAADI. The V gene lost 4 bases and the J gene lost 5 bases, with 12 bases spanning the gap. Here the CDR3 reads CASSARRTNNEQFF. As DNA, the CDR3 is TGCGCCAGCAGTGCCAGGAGAACCAACAATGAGCAGTTCTTC.

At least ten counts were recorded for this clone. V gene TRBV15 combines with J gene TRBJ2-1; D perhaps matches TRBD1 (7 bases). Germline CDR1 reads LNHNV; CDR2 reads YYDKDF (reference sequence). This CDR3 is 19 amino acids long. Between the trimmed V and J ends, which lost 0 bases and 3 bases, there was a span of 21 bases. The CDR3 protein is CATSRDTGAPSVVYNEQFF. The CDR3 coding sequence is TGTGCCACCAGCAGAGATACAGGGGCGCCTAGCGTGGTCTACAATGAGCAGTTCTTC.

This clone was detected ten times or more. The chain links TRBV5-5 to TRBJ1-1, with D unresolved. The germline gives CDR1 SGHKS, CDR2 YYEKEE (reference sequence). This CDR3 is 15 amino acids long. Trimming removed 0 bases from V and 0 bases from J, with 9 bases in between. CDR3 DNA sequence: TGTGCCAGCAGCTTGGGGAGTAACATGAACACTGAAGCTTTCTTT. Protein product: CASSLGSNMNTEAFF.

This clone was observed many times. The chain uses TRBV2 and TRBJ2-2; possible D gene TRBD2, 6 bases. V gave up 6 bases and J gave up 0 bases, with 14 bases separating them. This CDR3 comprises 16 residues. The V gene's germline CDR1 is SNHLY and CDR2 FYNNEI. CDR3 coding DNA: TGTGCCAGCAGCCGGGAAGGACTAACGAACACCGGGGAGCTGTTTTTT. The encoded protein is CASSREGLTNTGELFF.

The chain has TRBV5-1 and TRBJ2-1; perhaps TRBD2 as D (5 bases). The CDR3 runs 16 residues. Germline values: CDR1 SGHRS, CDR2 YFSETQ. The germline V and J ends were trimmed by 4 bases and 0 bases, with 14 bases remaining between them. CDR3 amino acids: CASSLDFLSSYNEQFF. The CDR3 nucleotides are TGCGCCAGCAGCCTGGACTTCTTGAGCTCCTACAATGAGCAGTTCTTC.

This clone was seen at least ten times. The CDR3: CASSAVRAGPLLTQYF. DNA for the CDR3: TGCGCCAGCAGTGCGGTGAGGGCAGGGCCCCTTTTAACCCAGTACTTC. The chain employs TRBV10-1 and TRBJ2-5; TRBD1 or TRBD2 may be the D gene (5 bases each). The CDR3 runs 16 residues. From germline, CDR1 is WNHNN and CDR2 SYGVQD (reference sequence). V shed 4 bases and J shed 8 bases, with 23 bases lying between them.

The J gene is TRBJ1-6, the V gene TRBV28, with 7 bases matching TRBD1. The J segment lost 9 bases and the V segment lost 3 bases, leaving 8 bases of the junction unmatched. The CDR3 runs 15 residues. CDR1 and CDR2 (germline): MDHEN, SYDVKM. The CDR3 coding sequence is TGTGCCAGCAGTTTTCGGCACAGGGGTAGTTCACCCCTCCACTTT. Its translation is CASSFRHRGSSPLHF. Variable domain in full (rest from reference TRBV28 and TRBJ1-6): DVKVTQSSRYLVKRTGEKVFLECVQDMDHENMFWYRQDPGLGLRLIYFSYDVKMKEKGDIPEGYSVSREKKERFSLILESASTNQTSMYLCASSFRHRGSSPLHFGNGTRLTVT.

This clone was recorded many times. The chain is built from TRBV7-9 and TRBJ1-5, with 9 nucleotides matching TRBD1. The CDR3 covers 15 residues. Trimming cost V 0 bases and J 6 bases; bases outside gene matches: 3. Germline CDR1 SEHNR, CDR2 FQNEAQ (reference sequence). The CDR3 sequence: CASSLAGTGIQPQHF. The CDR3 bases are TGTGCCAGCAGCTTAGCGGGGACAGGGATTCAGCCCCAGCATTTT. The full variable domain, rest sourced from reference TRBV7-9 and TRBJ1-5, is DTGVSQNPRHKITKRGQNVTFRCDPISEHNRLYWYRQTLGQGPEFLTYFQNEAQLEKSRLLSDRFSAERPKGSFSTLEIQRTEQGDSAMYLCASSLAGTGIQPQHFGDGTRLSIL.

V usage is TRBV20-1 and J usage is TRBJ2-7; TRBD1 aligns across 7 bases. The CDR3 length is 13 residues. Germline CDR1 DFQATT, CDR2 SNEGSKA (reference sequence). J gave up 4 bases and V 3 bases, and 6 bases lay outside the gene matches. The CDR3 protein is CSARYDREYEQYF. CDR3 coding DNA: TGCAGTGCTAGGTATGACAGGGAGTACGAGCAGTACTTC.

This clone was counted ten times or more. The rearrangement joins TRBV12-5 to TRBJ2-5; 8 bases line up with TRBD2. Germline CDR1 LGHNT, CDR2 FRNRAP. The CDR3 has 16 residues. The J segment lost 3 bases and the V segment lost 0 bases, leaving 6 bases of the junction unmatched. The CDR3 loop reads CASGLVRTGGEETQYF. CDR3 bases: TGTGCTAGTGGTTTGGTACGGACCGGGGGGGAAGAGACCCAGTACTTC.

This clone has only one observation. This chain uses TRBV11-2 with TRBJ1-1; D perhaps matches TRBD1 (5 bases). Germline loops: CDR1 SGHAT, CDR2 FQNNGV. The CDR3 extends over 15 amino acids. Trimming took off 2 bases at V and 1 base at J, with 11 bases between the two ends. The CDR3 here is CASSLFRQKNTEAFF. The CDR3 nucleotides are TGTGCCAGCAGCTTATTCAGACAGAAGAACACTGAAGCTTTCTTT.